The present T cell receptor beta chain was sequenced within a study of blood T cell repertoires in COVID-19. As for the study in general: The origin of the acute and convalescent COVID-19 samples was the United States, Italy and Spain. PBMCs, B-cell-depleted T cells, or T cells were the source of the cDNA or gDNA that made up the material.

Authors' analysis steps: Reference gene primer amplification gave nucleated cell count estimates. Here immunoSEQ multiplex PCR was the method, and the copy in TCRdb shows in-frame clones only, minus some. The V and J calls and clone size were taken over from that table, and D and trimming were inferred from the DNA. This table has tens of thousands of clones, roughly 83% appearing once. Seattle patients were enrolled during active infection and followed longitudinally. Trimming left V 0 bases short and J 0 bases short, with 11 bases between. The CDR3 has 16 residues. Germline lookup yields CDR1 GTSNPN and CDR2 SVGIG (reference sequence).

The gene calls are TRBV30 and TRBJ2-2, with unresolved D. The sample consisted of peripheral blood. This TCR was recovered from a man between 45 and 60 years old with COVID-19, enrolled during active disease. The CDR3 DNA is TGTGCCTGGAGTGTACTTGGTACCGCGAACACCGGGGAGCTGTTTTTT. It codes for CAWSVLGTANTGELFF.